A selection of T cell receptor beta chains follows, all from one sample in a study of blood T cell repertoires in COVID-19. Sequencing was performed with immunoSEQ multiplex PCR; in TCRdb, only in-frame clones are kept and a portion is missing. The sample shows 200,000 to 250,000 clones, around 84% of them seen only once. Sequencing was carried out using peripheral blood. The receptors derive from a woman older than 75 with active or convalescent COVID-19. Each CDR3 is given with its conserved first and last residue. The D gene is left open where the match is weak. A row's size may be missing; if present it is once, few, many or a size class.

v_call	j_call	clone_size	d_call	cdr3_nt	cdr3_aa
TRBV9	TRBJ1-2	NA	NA	TGTGCCAGCAGCGTAGGAGAAGCATACTATGGCTACACCTTC	CASSVGEAYYGYTF
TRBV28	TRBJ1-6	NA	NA	TGTGCCAGCAGTGTCTCAGGTCGGAATTCACCCCTCCACTTT	CASSVSGRNSPLHF
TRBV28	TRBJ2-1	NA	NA	TGTGCCAGCAGTTCACCCGGACAGCGAGGCAAATACGGGGATAGGAATGAGCAGTTCTTC	CASSSPGQRGKYGDRNEQFF
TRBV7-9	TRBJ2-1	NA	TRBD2	TGTGCCAGCAGCTTATGGTTAGCGGGAGCAGAGAATGAGCAGTTCTTC	CASSLWLAGAENEQFF
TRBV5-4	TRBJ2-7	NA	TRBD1	TGTGCCAGCAGTTCCGGGACAGGGGAACGCGAGCAGTACTTC	CASSSGTGEREQYF
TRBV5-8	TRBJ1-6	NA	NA	TGTGCCAGCAGCTCAAGACAGGCTTATAATTCACCCCTCCACTTT	CASSSRQAYNSPLHF
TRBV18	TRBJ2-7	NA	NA	TGTGCCAGCTCACCCAGGGGATCTGTCCACGAGCAGTACTTC	CASSPRGSVHEQYF
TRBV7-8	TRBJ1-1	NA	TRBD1	TGTGCCAGCAGCTTAGTAGACAGGGCAGAAGCTTTCTTT	CASSLVDRAEAFF
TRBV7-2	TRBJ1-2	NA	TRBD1	TGTGCCAGCAGCTTAGTGGGGGTTCGACAGGGCCATGGCTACACCTTC	CASSLVGVRQGHGYTF
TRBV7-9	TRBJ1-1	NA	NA	TGTGCCAGCAGCTTAGCGCGGGGAGGGTGGGAGAACACTGAAGCTTTCTTT	CASSLARGGWENTEAFF
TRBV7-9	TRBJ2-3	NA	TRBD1	TGTGCCAGCAGCCCTAACCAGGACAGGGTACGAGCAGATACGCAGTATTTT	CASSPNQDRVRADTQYF
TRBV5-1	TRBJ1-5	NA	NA	TGCGCCAGCAGCACCACAGGGTCAGGTCAGCCCCAGCATTTT	CASSTTGSGQPQHF
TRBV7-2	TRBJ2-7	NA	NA	TGTGCCAGCAGCTTAGCCGCAGGCGTCACGGACATCTACGAGCAGTACTTC	CASSLAAGVTDIYEQYF
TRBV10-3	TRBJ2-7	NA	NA	TGTGCCATCAGCGATTCTCCGACAGGTACCTACGAGCAGTACTTC	CAISDSPTGTYEQYF
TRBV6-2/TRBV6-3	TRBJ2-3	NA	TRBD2	TGTGCCAGCAGTTACGGGACTAGCGGGAGCACAGATACGCAGTATTTT	CASSYGTSGSTDTQYF
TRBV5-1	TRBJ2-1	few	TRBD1	TGCGCCAGCAGCTTGACAGGGGCCGATGAGCAGTTCTTC	CASSLTGADEQFF
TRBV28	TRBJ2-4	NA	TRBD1	TGTGCCAGCAGATCTCCCGGGACAGGGGGCATTCAGTACTTC	CASRSPGTGGIQYF
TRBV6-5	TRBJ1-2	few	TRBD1	TGTGCCAGCAGTTATCAGGGGGCTTTTGGCTACACCTTC	CASSYQGAFGYTF
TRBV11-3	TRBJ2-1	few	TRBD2	TGTGCCAGCAGCTGGCTCCCGGGGACTAGAGAGGTCAATGAGCAGTTCTTC	CASSWLPGTREVNEQFF
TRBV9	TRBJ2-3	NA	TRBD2	TGTGCCAGCAGCCCGAGGACTAGCGGGACTAGCACAGATACGCAGTATTTT	CASSPRTSGTSTDTQYF
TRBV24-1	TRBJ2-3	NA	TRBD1	TGTGCCACCAGTGATTTACCGGGACAGGAGTACGCTAGCACAGATACGCAGTATTTT	CATSDLPGQEYASTDTQYF
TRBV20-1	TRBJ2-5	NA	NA	TGCAGTGCTAGTGTTACAGGGACGGAGACCCAGTACTTC	CSASVTGTETQYF
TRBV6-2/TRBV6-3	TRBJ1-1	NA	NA	TGTGCCAGCAGTTACGACGCCGGTGGAGGCACTGAAGCTTTCTTT	CASSYDAGGGTEAFF
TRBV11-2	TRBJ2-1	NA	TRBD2	TGTGCCAGCAGCTATAGGACTAGCGGGAGGGTCGATGAGCAGTTCTTC	CASSYRTSGRVDEQFF
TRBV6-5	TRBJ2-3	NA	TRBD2	TGTGCCAGCAGTTCAACGGGACTAGGGGCAGATACGCAGTATTTT	CASSSTGLGADTQYF
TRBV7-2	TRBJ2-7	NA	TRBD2	TGTGCCAGCAGCAGGACTAGCGAGTCCTACGAGCAGTACTTC	CASSRTSESYEQYF
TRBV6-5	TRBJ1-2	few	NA	TGTGCCAGCAGTAAGGGCCTAGCTAGTGGCTACACCTTC	CASSKGLASGYTF
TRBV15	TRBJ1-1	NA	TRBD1	TGTGCCACCAGCAGAGATAAGGGGGGACAGGCCTCGCAGGGGTTT	CATSRDKGGQASQGF
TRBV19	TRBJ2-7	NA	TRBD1	TGTGCCAGTAGTCTACAGGGGATAATCTACGAGCAGTACTTC	CASSLQGIIYEQYF
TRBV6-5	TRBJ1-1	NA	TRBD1	TGTGCCAGCAGTTACTCGACAGGGAGAGGCACTGAAGCTTTCTTT	CASSYSTGRGTEAFF
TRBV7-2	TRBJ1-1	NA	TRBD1	TGTGCCAGCAGCCAAGGGCCCAGGGGGACCACTGAAGCTTTCTTT	CASSQGPRGTTEAFF
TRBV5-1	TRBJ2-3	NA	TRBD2	TGCGCCAGCAGCTTGGCGCGGGGACTAGCGGGAGGGGCAAGCACAGATACGCAGTATTTT	CASSLARGLAGGASTDTQYF
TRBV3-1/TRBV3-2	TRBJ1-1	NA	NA	TGTGCCAGCAGCCCCATTGGGGGGTGGACTGAAGCTTTCTTT	CASSPIGGWTEAFF
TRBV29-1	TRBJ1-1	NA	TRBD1	TGCAGCGTTGGACAGGGCCCTGAAGCTTTCTTT	CSVGQGPEAFF
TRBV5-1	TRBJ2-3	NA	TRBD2	TGCGCCAGCAGCTTGAAACTAGCGGGAGGTACAGATACGCAGTATTTT	CASSLKLAGGTDTQYF
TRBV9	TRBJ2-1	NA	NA	TGTGCCAGCAGCGCCCCCCAGGTTAGCTCCTACAATGAGCAGTTCTTC	CASSAPQVSSYNEQFF
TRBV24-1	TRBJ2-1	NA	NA	TGTGCCACCAGTGATTCGGTCGTCGGGATCCAGGAGCAGTTCTTC	CATSDSVVGIQEQFF
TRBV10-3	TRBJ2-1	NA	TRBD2	TGTGCCATCAGTCGGGTAGCGGGTACGGGGTCCGTTAATGAGCAGTTCTTC	CAISRVAGTGSVNEQFF
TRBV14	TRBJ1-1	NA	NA	TGTGCCAGCAGCCAAGGGGTCTTCAGGGGTGTCTGGAACACTGAAGCTTTCTTT	CASSQGVFRGVWNTEAFF
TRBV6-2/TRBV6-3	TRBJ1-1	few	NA	TGTGCCAGCAGTTACAGCCGGGGTCGGACTGAAGCTTTCTTT	CASSYSRGRTEAFF
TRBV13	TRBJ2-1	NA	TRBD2	TGTGCCAGCAGCCGGCTAGCGGGGGGTTACAATGAGCAGTTCTTC	CASSRLAGGYNEQFF
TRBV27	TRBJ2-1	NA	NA	TGTGCCAGCAGGACCTTCTCCCGGGGAAGCTCCTACAATGAGCAGTTCTTC	CASRTFSRGSSYNEQFF
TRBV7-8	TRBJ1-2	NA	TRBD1	TGTGCCAGCAGCTCAGGACAGGGTCTGTATGGCTACACCTTC	CASSSGQGLYGYTF
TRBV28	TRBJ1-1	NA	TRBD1	TGTGCCAGCAGGGGGACAGGGGGTAGCACTGAAGCTTTCTTT	CASRGTGGSTEAFF
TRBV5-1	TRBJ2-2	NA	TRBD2	TGCGCCAGCAGCCCCGTCAGCGGGGATACCGGGGAGCTGTTTTTT	CASSPVSGDTGELFF
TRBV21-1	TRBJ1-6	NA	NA	TGTGCCACCCACAGGGCAGACCCGCGTTCACCCCTCCACTTT	CATHRADPRSPLHF
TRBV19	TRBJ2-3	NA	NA	TGTGCCAGTAGCCGAACCAGCGGCCCCGCAGATACGCAGTATTTT	CASSRTSGPADTQYF
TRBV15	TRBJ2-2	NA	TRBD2	TGTGCCACCAGCAGAGATTGGATTCAGCGGGAGGGCACGAACACCGGGGAGCTGTTTTTT	CATSRDWIQREGTNTGELFF
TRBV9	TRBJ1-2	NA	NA	TGTGCCAGCAGCGCCACCCGAAGCAACTATGGCTACACCTTC	CASSATRSNYGYTF
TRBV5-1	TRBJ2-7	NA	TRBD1	TGCGCCAGCACTCTGGACAGGGCCTCCTACGAGCAGTACTTC	CASTLDRASYEQYF
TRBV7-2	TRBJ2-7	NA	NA	TGTGCCAGCAGCTTAGAGGGCAGGGAAGGCTACGAGCAGTACTTC	CASSLEGREGYEQYF
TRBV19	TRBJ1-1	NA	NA	TGTGCCAGTAGTCTTTGGAGAAACACTGAAGCTTTCTTT	CASSLWRNTEAFF
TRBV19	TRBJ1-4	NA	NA	TGTGCCAGTAGCAACAGCCACAATGAAAAACTGTTTTTT	CASSNSHNEKLFF
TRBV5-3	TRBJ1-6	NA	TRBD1	TGTGCCAGAAGCTCCCGGACAGGGGTTATAGATTCACCCCTCCACTTT	CARSSRTGVIDSPLHF
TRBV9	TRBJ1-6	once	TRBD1	TGTGCCAGCAGCACCCCCGGGACAGGGTATAATTCACCCCTCCACTTT	CASSTPGTGYNSPLHF
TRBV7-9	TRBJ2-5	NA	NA	TGTGCCAGCAGCTTAGTCGCTTTCTACGGACTCCCCCTTTTGGAGACCCAGTACTTC	CASSLVAFYGLPLLETQYF
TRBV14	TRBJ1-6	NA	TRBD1	TGTGCCAGCCTGCGGACAGGGGATTCACCCCTCCACTTT	CASLRTGDSPLHF